The 2 T cell receptor beta chains listed next were all sequenced from one sample in a study of regulatory dendritic cells for organ transplantation. No antigen has been identified for these receptors. Sorted T cells were CFSE-labeled and cultured four to five days with allogeneic regulatory or mature dendritic cells at 1:10. Generated by immunoSEQ multiplex PCR, the TCRdb table keeps only in-frame clones and is missing some. The table includes about 12,000 clones, 74% detected once. Sequencing was done on a sample of naive CD4+ T cells from blood cultured with regulatory dendritic cells. Sample subset: CD45RA+ naive T cells. The origin of the receptors is a human donor in good health.

The chain has TRBV19 and TRBJ1-6; unclear D gene. CDR3 length: 14 amino acids. The germline V gene encodes CDR1 LNHDA and CDR2 SQIVND (reference sequence). Trimming pared 6 bases from V and 0 bases from J, leaving 6 bases between. The CDR3 loop is CASRVSSYNSPLHF. In nucleotides, the CDR3 is TGTGCCAGTAGGGTTAGCTCCTATAATTCACCCCTCCACTTT.

The chain employs TRBV20-1 and TRBJ1-2; TRBD1 matches at 7 bases. V trimming: 6 bases; J trimming: 8 bases; junction bases outside the gene matches: 3. The CDR3 has 10 amino acids. The germline V gene encodes CDR1 DFQATT and CDR2 SNEGSKA (reference sequence). DNA for the CDR3: TGCAGTGCAGACAGGGACGGCTACACCTTC. This gives the protein CSADRDGYTF.